These 9 T cell receptor beta chains originate from one sample sequenced in a study of blood T cell repertoires in COVID-19. The method was immunoSEQ multiplex PCR; TCRdb's version includes in-frame clones alone and lacks a portion of them. Found here are 250,000 to 300,000 clones, about 89% of them singletons; the top ten hold about 4.2%. Sequenced material: peripheral blood. These receptors all come from a man between 40 and 49 years old with acute or convalescent COVID-19.

This chain connects TRBV5-1 to TRBJ1-3; D not certain. Germline CDR1 reads SGHRS; CDR2 reads YFSETQ. CDR3 length: 15 amino acids. V gave up 4 bases and J gave up 4 bases, with 15 bases separating them. The CDR3 reads CASSLDAGAGNTIYF. In DNA, the CDR3 is TGCGCCAGCAGCCTTGATGCGGGTGCAGGAAACACCATATATTTT.

This clone was counted once. The CDR3 loop is CASGLVLGGQGIYEQFF. The CDR3 DNA is TGTGCTAGTGGTTTGGTTCTGGGGGGACAGGGAATTTATGAGCAGTTCTTC. The chain carries TRBV12-5 and TRBJ2-1, with TRBD1 matching 9 bases. From germline, CDR1 is LGHNT and CDR2 FRNRAP. This CDR3 has 17 amino acids. V was clipped by 0 bases and J by 8 bases; unmatched bases: 11.

V gene TRBV15 combines with J gene TRBJ2-2, with D perhaps matching TRBD2 (5 bases). Germline V gene lookup returns CDR1 LNHNV and CDR2 YYDKDF (reference sequence). CDR3 length equals 15 residues. Deletions cut 0 bases from V and 2 bases from J, with 7 bases between. The CDR3, as DNA: TGTGCCACCAGCAGAGACAGCGGAAACACCGGGGAGCTGTTTTTT. It yields the protein CATSRDSGNTGELFF. Based on the CDR3 plus reference TRBV15 and TRBJ2-2, the full variable domain is DAMVIQNPRYQVTQFGKPVTLSCSQTLNHNVMYWYQQKSSQAPKLLFHYYDKDFNNEADTPDNFQSRRPNTSFCFLDIRSPGLGDTAMYLCATSRDSGNTGELFFGEGSRLTVL.

This chain connects TRBV2 to TRBJ1-2; perhaps TRBD1 as D (5 bases). V was shortened by 7 bases and J by 5 bases, with 17 bases between the two germline ends. This CDR3 has 14 residues. Germline V gene data show CDR1 as SNHLY and CDR2 as FYNNEI. The CDR3 here is CASTRGGGEYGYTF. In DNA, the CDR3 is TGTGCCAGCACTCGCGGCGGGGGGGAGTATGGCTACACCTTC.

This rearrangement joins TRBV5-1 to TRBJ1-4; no clear D gene. The CDR3 extends over 16 amino acids. Looked up from germline, CDR1 is SGHRS and CDR2 is YFSETQ. V lost 0 bases and J lost 3, with 12 bases in between. For the CDR3, the DNA is TGCGCCAGCAGCTTGGAGCCGGCCGGGGCTAATGAAAAACTGTTTTTT. Protein sequence: CASSLEPAGANEKLFF.

This rearrangement joins TRBV5-1 to TRBJ1-1; D ambiguous. Germline CDR1 reads SGHRS; CDR2 reads YFSETQ. Deletions cut 0 bases from V and 0 bases from J, with 9 bases between. The CDR3 contains 15 residues. CDR3: CASSLDEDLNTEAFF. CDR3 DNA: TGCGCCAGCAGCTTGGACGAGGATCTGAACACTGAAGCTTTCTTT.

The CDR3 sequence is CASGEVNTEAFF. DNA for the CDR3: TGCGCCAGCGGGGAGGTGAACACTGAAGCTTTCTTT. The chain has TRBV5-1 and TRBJ1-1; D unclear. The CDR3 has 12 amino acids. V gave up 7 bases and J gave up 0 bases, with 7 bases separating them. The germline CDR1 and CDR2 sequences are SGHRS and YFSETQ.

The genes are TRBV30 and TRBJ2-7; TRBD2 might be the D (6 bases). The CDR3 runs 15 residues. Germline CDR1 reads GTSNPN; CDR2 reads SVGIG (reference sequence). V was cut by 5 bases and J by 5 bases, with 22 bases left in between. The CDR3 DNA follows: TGTGCCTGGCAGGGAGGCGGCAGCGTAAGGCACGAGCAGTACTTC. It specifies CAWQGGGSVRHEQYF.

The chain is built from TRBV25-1 and TRBJ2-7; 7 bases agree with TRBD1. Per the germline V gene, CDR1 is MGHDK and CDR2 is SYGVNS. The CDR3 spans 16 residues. With V trimmed by 5 bases and J by 2 bases, 12 bases remained unmatched. CDR3 nucleotide sequence: TGTGCCAGCAGTCCTTTTTGGACAGGAGAAACCTACGAGCAGTACTTC. It yields the protein CASSPFWTGETYEQYF.